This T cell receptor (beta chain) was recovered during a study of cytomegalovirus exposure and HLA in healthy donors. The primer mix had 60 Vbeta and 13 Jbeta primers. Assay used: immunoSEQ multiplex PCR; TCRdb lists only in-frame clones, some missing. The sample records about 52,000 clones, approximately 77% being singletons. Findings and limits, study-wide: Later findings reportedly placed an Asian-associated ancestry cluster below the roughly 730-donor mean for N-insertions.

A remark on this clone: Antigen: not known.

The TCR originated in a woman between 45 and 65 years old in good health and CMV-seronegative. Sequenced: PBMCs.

CDR3 nucleotide sequence: TGTGCCAGCAGCCCAAGACTAGGCGGGGACGGGGAGCTGTTTTTT. Its protein product is CASSPRLGGDGELFF. The chain carries TRBV9 and TRBJ2-2, with a possible D match to TRBD2 (6 bases). The CDR3 extends over 15 amino acids. Germline V CDR1 and CDR2: SGDLS, YYNGEE. Trimming pared 4 bases from V and 7 bases from J, leaving 17 bases between.